Listed here is a single T cell receptor (beta chain). Its antigen is undetermined. The CDR3 loop spans 17 amino acids. Germline assignment: CDR1 SGHNT and CDR2 YYREEE (reference sequence). V dropped 2 bases and J dropped 2; count of bases not matched to a gene: 9. The data were taken from a study of long-term antiretroviral therapy in people with HIV. Overall study findings and caveats: Clones showing expansion before ART dominated the repertoire at all time points. Controls had broader CDR3 length ranges than HIV repertoires did. Subsequent to ART, diversity was augmented yet persisted below that of transplant donor controls.

Survey-level resolution applied to immunoSEQ assay v3.0. Sequencing aimed at about 35,000-55,000 T-cell genomes per sample. Clones were read by immunoSEQ multiplex PCR, and TCRdb kept only the in-frame ones, dropping some. The profile shows 15,000 to 20,000 clones, roughly 80% of them singletons. Sequenced here: unsorted PBMCs, sampled 2.1 to 2.2 years before starting antiretroviral therapy. The rearrangement uses TRBV5-4 and TRBJ1-5; 8 bases line up with TRBD1. This clonotype was obtained from a man aged 25 to 45 with HIV. CDR3 in amino acids: CASSFSGGGMGNQPQHF. Here the CDR3 DNA reads TGTGCCAGCAGCTTCTCAGGGGGCGGTATGGGCAATCAGCCCCAGCATTTT.